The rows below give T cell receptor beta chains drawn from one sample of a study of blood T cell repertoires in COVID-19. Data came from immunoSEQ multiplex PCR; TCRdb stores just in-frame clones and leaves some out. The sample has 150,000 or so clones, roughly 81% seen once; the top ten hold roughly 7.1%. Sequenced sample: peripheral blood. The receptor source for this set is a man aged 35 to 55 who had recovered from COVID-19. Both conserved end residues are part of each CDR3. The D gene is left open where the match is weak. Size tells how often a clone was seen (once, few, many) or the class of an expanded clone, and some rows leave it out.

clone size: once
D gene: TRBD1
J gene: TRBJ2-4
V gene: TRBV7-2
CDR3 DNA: TGTGCCAGCAGCCCGGGACAGGGGGCCAAAAACATTCAGTACTTC
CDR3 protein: CASSPGQGAKNIQYF

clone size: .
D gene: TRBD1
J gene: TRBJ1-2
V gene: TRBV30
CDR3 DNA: TGTGCCTGGGGACAGGCAAGTGGCTACACCTTC
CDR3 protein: CAWGQASGYTF

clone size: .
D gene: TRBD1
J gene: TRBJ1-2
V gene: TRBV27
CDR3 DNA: TGTGCCAGCAGAGGACAGGGGGTTGGCTACACCTTC
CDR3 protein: CASRGQGVGYTF

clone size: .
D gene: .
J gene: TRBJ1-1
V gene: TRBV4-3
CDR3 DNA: TGCGCCAGCAGCCAGACCCGGGGATACACTGAAGCTTTCTTT
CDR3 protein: CASSQTRGYTEAFF

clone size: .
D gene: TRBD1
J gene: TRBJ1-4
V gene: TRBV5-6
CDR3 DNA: TGTGCCAGCAGTTGGGGGACAGGCCTTGCAACTAATGAAAAACTGTTTTTT
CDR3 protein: CASSWGTGLATNEKLFF

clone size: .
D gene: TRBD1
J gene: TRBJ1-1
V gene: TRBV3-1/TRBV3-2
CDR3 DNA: TGTGCCAGCACGAAACAGGGGGCGAACACTGAAGCTTTCTTT
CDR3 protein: CASTKQGANTEAFF

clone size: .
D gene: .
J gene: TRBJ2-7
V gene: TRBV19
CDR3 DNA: TGTGCCAGTAGTATCGGCTACGGGACAACCTACGAGCAGTACTTC
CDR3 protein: CASSIGYGTTYEQYF

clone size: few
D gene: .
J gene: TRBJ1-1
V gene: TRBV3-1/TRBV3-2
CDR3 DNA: TGTGCCAGCAGCCCTACTTGGACGGAGGGCACTGAAGCTTTCTTT
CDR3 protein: CASSPTWTEGTEAFF

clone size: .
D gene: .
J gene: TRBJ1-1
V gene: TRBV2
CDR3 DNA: TGTGCCAGCAGGGGGGGGATGGTGGGATCTGAAGCTTTCTTT
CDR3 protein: CASRGGMVGSEAFF

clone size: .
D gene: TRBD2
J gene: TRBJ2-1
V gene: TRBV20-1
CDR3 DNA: TGCAGTGCTAGTCCCCTAGCGGGGGGTTGGAATGAGCAGTTCTTC
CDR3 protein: CSASPLAGGWNEQFF

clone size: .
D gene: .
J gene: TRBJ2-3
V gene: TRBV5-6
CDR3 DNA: TGTGCCAGCAGCAGTCTAGCGAGGGGATTGGATACGCAGTATTTT
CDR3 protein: CASSSLARGLDTQYF

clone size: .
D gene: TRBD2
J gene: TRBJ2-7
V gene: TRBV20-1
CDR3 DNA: TGCAGTGCGCTACTAGCGGGGGAGCAGTACTTC
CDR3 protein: CSALLAGEQYF

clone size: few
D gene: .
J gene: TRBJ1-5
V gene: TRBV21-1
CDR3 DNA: TGTGCCAGCAGCAAAAGGGGCACAGCGGGCACCAATCAGCCCCAGCATTTT
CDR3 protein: CASSKRGTAGTNQPQHF

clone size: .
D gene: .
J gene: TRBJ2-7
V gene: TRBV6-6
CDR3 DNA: TGTGCCAGCAGTAAACAGCGGTACGAGCAGTACTTC
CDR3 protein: CASSKQRYEQYF

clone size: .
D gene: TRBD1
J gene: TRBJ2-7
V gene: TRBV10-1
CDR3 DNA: TGCGCCAGCAGCTCCTTAGGACAGGACAACGAGCAGTACTTC
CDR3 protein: CASSSLGQDNEQYF

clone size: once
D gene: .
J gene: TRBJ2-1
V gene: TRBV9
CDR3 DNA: TGTGCCAGCAGCCACAGGGCAGTTCATAACTCCTACAATGAGCAGTTCTTC
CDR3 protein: CASSHRAVHNSYNEQFF

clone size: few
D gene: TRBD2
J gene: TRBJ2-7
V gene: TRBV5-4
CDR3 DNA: TGTGCCAGCAGCTTGCGGACTAGCGGCTCCTACGAGCAGTACTTC
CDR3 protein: CASSLRTSGSYEQYF

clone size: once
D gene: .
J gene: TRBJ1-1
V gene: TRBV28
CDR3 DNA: TGTGCCAGCAGTTTATTGTCGGGTTTGGGGGCAGGAGCTTTCTTT
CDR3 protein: CASSLLSGLGAGAFF

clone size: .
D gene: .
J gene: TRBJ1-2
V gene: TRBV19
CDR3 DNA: TGTGCCAGTATAAGGACACCCGCCTCTAACTATGGCTACACCTTC
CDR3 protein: CASIRTPASNYGYTF

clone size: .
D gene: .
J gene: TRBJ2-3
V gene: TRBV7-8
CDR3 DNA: TGTGCCAGCAGCTTAGACAAAAGCACAGATACGCAGTATTTT
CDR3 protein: CASSLDKSTDTQYF

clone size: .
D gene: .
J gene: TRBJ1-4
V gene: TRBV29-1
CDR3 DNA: TGCAGCGCCCCTGGACACGGAGATAATGAAAAACTGTTTTTT
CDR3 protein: CSAPGHGDNEKLFF

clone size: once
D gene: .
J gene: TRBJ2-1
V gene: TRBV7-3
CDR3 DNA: TGTGCCAGCAGCCCCGGTGGGGGCGCGAATGAGCAGTTCTTC
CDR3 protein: CASSPGGGANEQFF

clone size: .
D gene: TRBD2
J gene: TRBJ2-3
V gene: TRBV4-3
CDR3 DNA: TGCGCCAGCAGCCAAGATTTTTTGGGCGGGGGGAGCACAGATACGCAGTATTTT
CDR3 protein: CASSQDFLGGGSTDTQYF

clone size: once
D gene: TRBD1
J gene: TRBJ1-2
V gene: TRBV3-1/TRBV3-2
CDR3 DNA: TGTGCCAGCAGCCAAATAGGACAGGTCTATGGCTACACCTTC
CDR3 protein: CASSQIGQVYGYTF

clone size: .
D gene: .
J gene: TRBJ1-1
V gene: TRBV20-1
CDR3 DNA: TGCAGTGCTAGTTCTCGACAGCTGAACACTGAAGCTTTCTTT
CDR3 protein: CSASSRQLNTEAFF

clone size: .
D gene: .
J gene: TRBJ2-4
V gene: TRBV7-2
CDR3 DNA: TGTGCCAGCAGCCCCCGAGGGAGGATAGCCAAAAACATTCAGTACTTC
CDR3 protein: CASSPRGRIAKNIQYF

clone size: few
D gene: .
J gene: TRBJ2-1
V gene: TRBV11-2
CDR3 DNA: TGTGCCAGCAGCTTAGACGTGGGCGATGAGCAGTTCTTC
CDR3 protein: CASSLDVGDEQFF

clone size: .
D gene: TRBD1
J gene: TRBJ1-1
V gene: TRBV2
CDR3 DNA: TGTGCCAGCGGTAGGGACAGGGAGAACACTGAAGCTTTCTTT
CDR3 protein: CASGRDRENTEAFF

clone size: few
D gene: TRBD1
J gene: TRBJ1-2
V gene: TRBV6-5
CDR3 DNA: TGTGCCAGCAGTTCCTCAACGGGACAGGGGGCTCGTGGCTACACCTTC
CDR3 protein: CASSSSTGQGARGYTF

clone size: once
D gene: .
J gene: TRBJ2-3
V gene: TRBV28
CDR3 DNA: TGTGCCAGCAGTCTACCCCAAACAGATACGCAGTATTTT
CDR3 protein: CASSLPQTDTQYF

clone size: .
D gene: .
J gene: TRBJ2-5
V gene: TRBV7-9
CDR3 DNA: TGTGCCAGCAGCCGACTAGGAGGGGAAGAGACCCAGTACTTC
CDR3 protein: CASSRLGGEETQYF

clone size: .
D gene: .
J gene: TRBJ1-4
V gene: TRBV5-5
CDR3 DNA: TGTGCCAGCAGCTTGGCGGGGTATGGAAGTGAAAAACTGTTTTTT
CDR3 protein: CASSLAGYGSEKLFF

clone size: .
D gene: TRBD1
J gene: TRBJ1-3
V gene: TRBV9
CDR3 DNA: TGTGCCAGCAGCGCAAACTCACAGGGGGTTGGGAACACCATATATTTT
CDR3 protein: CASSANSQGVGNTIYF

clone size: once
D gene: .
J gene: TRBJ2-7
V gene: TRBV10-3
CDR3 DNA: TGTGCCATCAGACCCGGGACACGAGTTGACGAGCAGTACTTC
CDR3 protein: CAIRPGTRVDEQYF

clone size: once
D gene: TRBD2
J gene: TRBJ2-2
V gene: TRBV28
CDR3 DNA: TGTGCCAGCAGCCCGCGTGGTAGCGGGAGGGGCGGGGAGCTGTTTTTT
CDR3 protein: CASSPRGSGRGGELFF

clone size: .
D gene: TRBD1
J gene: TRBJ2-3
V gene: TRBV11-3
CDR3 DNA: TGTGCCAGCAGCTTGGGACAGGGGGGTCCAGATACGCAGTATTTT
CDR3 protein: CASSLGQGGPDTQYF

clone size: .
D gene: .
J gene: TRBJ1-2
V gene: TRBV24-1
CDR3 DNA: TGTGCCACCAGTGATCCGCGGCAGGGTAGAGGTGGCTACACCTTC
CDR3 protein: CATSDPRQGRGGYTF

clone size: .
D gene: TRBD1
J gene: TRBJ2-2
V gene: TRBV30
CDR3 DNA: TGTGCCTGGAGTGGGTCGTGGGCAGGGGGCGACCTTGGGGAGCTGTTTTTT
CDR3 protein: CAWSGSWAGGDLGELFF

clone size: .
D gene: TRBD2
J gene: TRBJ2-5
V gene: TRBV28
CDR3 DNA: TGTGCCAGCAACCCGGGACTAGCTCAAGAGACCCAGTACTTC
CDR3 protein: CASNPGLAQETQYF

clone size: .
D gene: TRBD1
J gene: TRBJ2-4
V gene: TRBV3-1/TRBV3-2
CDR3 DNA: TGTGCCAGCAGCCATACAGGGGTAGCCAAAAACATTCAGTACTTC
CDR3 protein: CASSHTGVAKNIQYF

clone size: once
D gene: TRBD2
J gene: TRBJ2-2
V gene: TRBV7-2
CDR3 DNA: TGTGCCAGCAGCTTAATGACTAGCGGGAGCACCGGGGAGCTGTTTTTT
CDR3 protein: CASSLMTSGSTGELFF

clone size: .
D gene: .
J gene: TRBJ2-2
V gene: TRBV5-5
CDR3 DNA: TGTGCCAGCAGCTGGGCAGGGGGGCTAACCGGGGAGCTGTTTTTT
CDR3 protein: CASSWAGGLTGELFF

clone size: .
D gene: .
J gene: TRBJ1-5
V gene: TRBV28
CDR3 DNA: TGTGCCAGCAGTCCGAGGTGGCAGCCCCAGCATTTT
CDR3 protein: CASSPRWQPQHF

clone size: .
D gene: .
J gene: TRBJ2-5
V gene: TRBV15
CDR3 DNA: TGTGCCACCAGCCCGGCCGAGGCAGGGAAAAAAGAGACCCAGTACTTC
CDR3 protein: CATSPAEAGKKETQYF

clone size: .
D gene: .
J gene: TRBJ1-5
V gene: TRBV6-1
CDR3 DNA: TGTGCCAGCAGTGAAGGGACACTAAGCAATCAGCCCCAGCATTTT
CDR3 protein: CASSEGTLSNQPQHF

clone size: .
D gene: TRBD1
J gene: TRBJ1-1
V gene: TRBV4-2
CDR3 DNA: TGTGCCAGCAGCCAAGGGGGGACAGGGGGAAACACTGAAGCTTTCTTT
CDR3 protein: CASSQGGTGGNTEAFF

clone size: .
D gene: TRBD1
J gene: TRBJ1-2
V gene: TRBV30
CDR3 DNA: TGTGCCTGGACCCAGGACAGGGTTCGTGGCTACACCTTC
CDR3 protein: CAWTQDRVRGYTF

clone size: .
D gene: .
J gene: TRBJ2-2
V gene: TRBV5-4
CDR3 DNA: TGTGCCAGCAGTTCCAACTCACCCGGGGAGCTGTTTTTT
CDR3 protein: CASSSNSPGELFF

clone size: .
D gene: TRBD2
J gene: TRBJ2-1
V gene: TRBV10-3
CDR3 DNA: TGTGCCATCAGCCCTAGCGGGAGCTCCTACAATGAGCAGTTCTTC
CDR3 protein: CAISPSGSSYNEQFF

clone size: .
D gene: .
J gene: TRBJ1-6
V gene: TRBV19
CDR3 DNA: TGTGCCAGTAGTATCGGGGGAAATTCACCCCTCCACTTT
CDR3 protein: CASSIGGNSPLHF

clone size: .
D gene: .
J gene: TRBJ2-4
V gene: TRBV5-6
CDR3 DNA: TGTGCCAGCACCGGGGCGGGGGCCAAAAACATTCAGTACTTC
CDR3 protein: CASTGAGAKNIQYF

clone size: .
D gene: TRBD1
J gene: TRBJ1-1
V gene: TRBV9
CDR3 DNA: TGTGCCAGCAGCGGAGACCCTTATGGGACAGGGGGCACTGAAGCTTTCTTT
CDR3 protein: CASSGDPYGTGGTEAFF

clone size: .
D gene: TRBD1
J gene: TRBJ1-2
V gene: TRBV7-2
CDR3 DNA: TGTGCCAGCAGCCCGGGACAGGGGGGGAGATATGGCTACACCTTC
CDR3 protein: CASSPGQGGRYGYTF

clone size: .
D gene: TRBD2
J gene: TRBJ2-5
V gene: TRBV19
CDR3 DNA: TGTGCCAGTAGTTCCCCTGGCGGGAGCGGGGAGACCCAGTACTTC
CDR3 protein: CASSSPGGSGETQYF

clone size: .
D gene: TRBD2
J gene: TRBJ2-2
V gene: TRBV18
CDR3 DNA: TGTGCCAGCTCACCAATAAGCGGGAGAGACACCGGGGAGCTGTTTTTT
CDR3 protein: CASSPISGRDTGELFF

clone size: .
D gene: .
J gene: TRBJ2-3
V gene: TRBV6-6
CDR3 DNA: TGTGCCAGCAGTGCCCAGGGTGCAGATACGCAGTATTTT
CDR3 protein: CASSAQGADTQYF

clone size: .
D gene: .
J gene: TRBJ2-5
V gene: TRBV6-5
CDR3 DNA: TGTGCCAGCAGGGACGGAGGCCGGGAGTACTTC
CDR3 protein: CASRDGGREYF

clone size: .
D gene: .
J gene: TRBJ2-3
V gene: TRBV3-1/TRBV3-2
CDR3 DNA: TGTGCCAGCAGTAACAGGGTGGAGACAGATACGCAGTATTTT
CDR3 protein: CASSNRVETDTQYF

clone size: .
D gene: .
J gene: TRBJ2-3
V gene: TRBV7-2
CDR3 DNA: TGTGCCAGCAGTCCTTACAGGGCAGATACGCAGTATTTT
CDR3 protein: CASSPYRADTQYF

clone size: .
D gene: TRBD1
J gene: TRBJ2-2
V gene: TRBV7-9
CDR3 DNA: TGTGCCAGCAGCTCTTCAGGGGGCACCGGGGAGCTGTTTTTT
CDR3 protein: CASSSSGGTGELFF